This passage covers 27 T cell receptor beta chains from one sample sequenced in a study of T cell repertoires in cytomegalovirus infection (dated by TCRdb to the late 2010s). Antigens for these TCRs are unknown. Explained via the paper, the treatment or condition label denotes: in vitro stimulation with specific CMV peptide epitopes to enrich CMV-specific T cells. Sequencer: Illumina HiSeq 1500. TCRdb reprocessed the public reads (quality trimming at Q25 with fastp, clone calling with MiXCR) and kept in-frame beta chains. One record per CDR3 amino acid sequence lists the most common genes and DNA. This sample lists 700,000 to 950,000 distinct CDR3 sequences; roughly 33% were detected once. The top ten clonotypes cover around 12% of the sample. The sequencing used cultured CD8+ T cells from PBMCs, collected from culture after CMV antigen stimulation. The receptors were gathered from a human donor in good health (CMV status not recorded). Some clones in this sample may be carry-over from other donors' samples.

There are many counts of this clonotype. The chain employs TRBV7-9 and TRBJ1-1; D call uncertain. The CDR3 length is 15 residues. Trimming left V 0 bases short and J 1 base short, with 9 bases between. Germline CDR1 is SEHNR and CDR2 is FQNEAQ (reference sequence). CDR3 bases: TGTGCCAGCAGCTTAGCTGGGTTTTCGAACACTGAAGCTTTCTTT. Protein sequence: CASSLAGFSNTEAFF.

This clonotype was seen a few times. The chain links TRBV6-2 or TRBV6-3 to TRBJ1-1; D is possibly TRBD1 (5 bases). The CDR3 contains 14 residues. Germline V gene lookup returns CDR1 MNHEY and CDR2 SVGEGT. V was clipped by 3 bases and J by 8 bases, with 16 bases between them. The CDR3 spells CASSYLGTSREAFF. DNA of the CDR3: TGTGCCAGCAGTTATTTAGGGACGTCGCGAGAAGCTTTCTTT.

This clonotype was seen repeatedly, ten times or more. V is TRBV7-6 and J is TRBJ2-7; D gene uncertain. Trimming cost V 1 base and J 3 bases, with 10 bases left between them. Germline loops: CDR1 SGHVS, CDR2 FNYEAQ. The CDR3 has 14 residues. The CDR3 is CASSLGGPFYEQYV. CDR3 in DNA: TGTGCCAGCAGCTTAGGAGGTCCGTTCTACGAGCAGTACGTC.

Note on this clonotype: It may be a read error: a sequence one base away is much more abundant. The chain couples TRBV6-6 to TRBJ1-5; D is uncertain. This CDR3 has 13 amino acids. CDR1 and CDR2 (germline): MNHNY, SVGAGI (reference sequence). The CDR3 DNA is TGTGCCATCAGTGTGCATAGCAATCAGCCCCAGCATTTT. This encodes CAISVHSNQPQHF.

This clonotype was seen ten or more times. The chain is built from TRBV27 and TRBJ2-1, with a weak D call TRBD2 (6 bases). This CDR3 contains 13 residues. Germline-derived CDR1 and CDR2 are MNHEY and SMNVEV (reference sequence). Trimming stripped 7 bases from V and 0 bases from J, with 7 bases between. This CDR3 reads CASTGGSYNEQFF. CDR3 nucleotides: TGTGCCAGCACCGGGGGCTCCTACAATGAGCAGTTCTTC.

This clonotype was observed a few times. V is TRBV6-5 and J is TRBJ1-3; 7 nucleotides match TRBD1. Germline V lookup: CDR1 MNHEY, CDR2 SVGAGI. The V gene end was trimmed by 8 bases and the J gene end by 5 bases; junction bases not matched to a gene: 12. The CDR3 length is 15 residues. The CDR3 protein is CASQGSGGMRNTIYF. The CDR3 DNA reads TGTGCCAGCCAAGGCTCAGGGGGTATGAGAAACACCATATATTTT.

V is TRBV27 and J is TRBJ1-1; D is perhaps TRBD1 (6 bases). CDR1 and CDR2 from the germline V gene are MNHEY and SMNVEV (reference sequence). The CDR3 sequence is 15 residues long. Trimming cost V 5 bases and J 3 bases, with 16 bases left between them. The CDR3 region is CASSIRGARDTEAFF. Written as DNA, the CDR3 is TGTGCCAGCAGTATTAGGGGGGCGAGGGACACTGAAGCTTTCTTT.

About this clonotype itself: A much larger clone lies one base from this, so it may be a read error. The chain carries TRBV7-6 and TRBJ2-5; D not certain. The CDR3 covers 12 residues. Germline V lookup: CDR1 SGHVS, CDR2 FNYEAQ. The DNA for the CDR3 is TGTGCCATCAGCCAGCGCCAAGAGACCCAGTACTTC. Amino acid sequence: CAISQRQETQYF.

V is TRBV6-9 and J is TRBJ1-5, with D unresolved. Germline V gives CDR1 MNHGY, CDR2 SVAAGI. This CDR3 has 14 residues. The V and J ends lost 8 bases and 2 bases respectively, with 13 bases between them. The CDR3 DNA sequence: TGTGCCAGCGACCCGCGACTCTGCAATCAGCCCCAGCATTTT. Protein: CASDPRLCNQPQHF.

V gene TRBV10-2 combines with J gene TRBJ2-7; D remains ambiguous. This CDR3 contains 11 residues. Germline CDR1 is WSHSY and CDR2 is SAAADI. The germline V and J ends were trimmed by 2 bases and 7 bases, with 6 bases remaining between them. The CDR3 is CASSEKWEQYF. The CDR3 coding sequence is TGCGCCAGCAGTGAGAAGTGGGAGCAGTACTTC.

The chain is built from TRBV6-5 and TRBJ2-6, with D tentatively TRBD1 (5 bases). CDR1 is MNHEY and CDR2 is SVGAGI in the germline V gene. The CDR3 is made up of 16 amino acids. The V end lost 6 bases, the J end lost 1 base, and 13 bases lay between the germline ends. The CDR3 region has the DNA TGTGCCAGCAGGACAGACCGGTCGTCTGGGGCCAACGTCCTGACTTTC. Amino acid sequence: CASRTDRSSGANVLTF.

The CDR3 reads CASSPPAGARGYTF. The CDR3 bases are TGTGCCAGCAGCCCGCCAGCTGGGGCGCGAGGCTACACCTTC. The rearrangement joins TRBV7-9 to TRBJ1-2; D may be TRBD1 (5 bases). The CDR3 sequence is 14 residues long. V lost 5 bases and J lost 8, with 18 bases in between. Germline V lookup: CDR1 SEHNR, CDR2 FQNEAQ (reference sequence).

The rearrangement links TRBV7-8 to TRBJ2-5; 9 bases match TRBD1. Trimming at V came to 6 bases and at J to 5 bases, leaving 7 bases not matched to a gene. CDR3 size: 14 residues. Germline V gives CDR1 SGHVS, CDR2 FQNEAQ. This CDR3 reads CASRQTGGRETQYF. CDR3 bases: TGTGCCAGCAGGCAGACAGGGGGACGGGAGACCCAGTACTTC.

The chain recombines TRBV6-5 with TRBJ2-3; the D gene is possibly TRBD1 (6 bases). V lost 11 bases, J lost 0 bases, and 21 bases lay in between. The CDR3 runs to 16 residues. Germline lookup yields CDR1 MNHEY and CDR2 SVGAGI. DNA for the CDR3: TGTGCCCGAGGACAGAGCGACGTCACTAGCACAGATACGCAGTATTTT. As protein: CARGQSDVTSTDTQYF.

The chain uses TRBV6-5 and TRBJ1-3, with a weak D call TRBD1 (5 bases). This CDR3 region has 16 residues. Trimming shortened V by 0 bases and J by 0 bases, and 9 bases separated the two germline ends. Germline CDR1 is MNHEY and CDR2 is SVGAGI. The CDR3 protein is CASSYSRGLSGNTIYF. CDR3 coding DNA: TGTGCCAGCAGTTACTCGCGGGGCCTCTCTGGAAACACCATATATTTT.

This clonotype was observed a handful of times. CDR3 nucleotides: TGTGCCAGCACCCAAGGTTTCAGTGGAATGGGAGAGACCCAGTACTTC. Its translation: CASTQGFSGMGETQYF. The chain links TRBV28 to TRBJ2-5; no clear D gene. The V gene lost 7 bases and the J gene lost 4 bases, with 22 bases spanning the gap. This CDR3 comprises 16 residues. Looked up from germline, CDR1 is MDHEN and CDR2 is SYDVKM.

The V and J genes are TRBV28 and TRBJ2-5; D is perhaps TRBD1 (5 bases). The V gene's germline CDR1 is MDHEN and CDR2 SYDVKM. There are 15 residues in the CDR3. Deletions cut 5 bases from V and 0 bases from J, with 13 bases between. The CDR3 sequence is CASSRVGRYQETQYF. The CDR3 DNA reads TGTGCCAGCAGTAGGGTGGGGCGGTACCAAGAGACCCAGTACTTC.

The chain uses TRBV24-1 and TRBJ2-1, with D perhaps matching TRBD1 (6 bases). There are 17 residues in the CDR3. Per germline, CDR1 KGHDR and CDR2 SFDVKD. V lost 1 base and J lost 0, with 12 bases in between. CDR3 sequence reads: CATSDFRGGSSYNEQFF. Here the CDR3 DNA reads TGTGCCACCAGTGATTTTAGAGGGGGAAGCTCCTACAATGAGCAGTTCTTC.

The chain has TRBV27 and TRBJ2-1; maybe TRBD2 (6 bases). V lost 0 bases and J lost 2, with 14 bases in between. CDR1 is MNHEY, CDR2 SMNVEV, per germline (reference sequence). The CDR3 spans 17 residues. The DNA for the CDR3 is TGTGCCAGCAGTTTATCGCCCGCGGGGATCACCTACAATGAGCAGTTCTTC. Its protein product is CASSLSPAGITYNEQFF.

The genes are TRBV4-3 and TRBJ2-1; a possible D gene is TRBD1 (5 bases). Germline V gene sequence: CDR1 LGHNA, CDR2 YSLEER. V was shortened by 0 bases and J by 4 bases, with 10 bases between the two germline ends. The CDR3 spans 15 residues. As DNA, the CDR3 is TGCGCCAGCAGCCAAGATGAGACAGCATACAATGAGCAGTTCTTC. Translating gives CASSQDETAYNEQFF.

This rearrangement joins TRBV2 to TRBJ1-2; maybe TRBD1 (6 bases). Germline V lookup: CDR1 SNHLY, CDR2 FYNNEI. The CDR3 runs 14 residues. Between the trimmed V and J ends, which lost 3 bases and 3 bases, there was a span of 11 bases. The CDR3 nucleotides read TGTGCCAGCAGTGAGAGGCGGACAGACTATGGCTACACCTTC. It yields the protein CASSERRTDYGYTF.

In this sample, this clonotype turned up many times. The chain uses TRBV11-2 and TRBJ2-1, with 9 bases fitting TRBD2. This CDR3 region has 17 residues. The germline V gene encodes CDR1 SGHAT and CDR2 FQNNGV. Losses at the gene ends were 5 bases for V and 3 bases for J; bases not matched to a gene: 11. The CDR3 loop is CASSPWGVRGGYNEQFF. For the CDR3, the DNA is TGTGCCAGCAGCCCTTGGGGGGTGCGGGGGGGCTACAATGAGCAGTTCTTC.

The V call is TRBV20-1, the J call TRBJ1-2, with D unclear. The CDR3 sequence is 16 residues long. V lost 3 bases and J 4 bases, leaving 21 bases between the germline ends. The germline CDR1 and CDR2 sequences are DFQATT and SNEGSKA (reference sequence). For the CDR3, the DNA is TGCAGTGCTAGTCATAGGGAAACCGCGTCGGGCTATGGCTACACCTTC. Its translation: CSASHRETASGYGYTF.

This chain links TRBV10-3 with TRBJ1-6; D is unclear. Trimming left V 4 bases short and J 8 bases short, with 12 bases between. The CDR3 spans 14 residues. Germline values: CDR1 ENHRY, CDR2 SYGVKD. The CDR3 loop is CAISASRGDSPLHF. CDR3 nucleotide sequence: TGTGCCATCAGTGCGTCAAGAGGTGATTCACCCCTCCACTTT.

This clonotype was seen ten or more times. The rearrangement joins TRBV7-2 to TRBJ2-1; D is unresolved. V gave up 1 base and J gave up 2 bases, with 9 bases separating them. Germline assignment: CDR1 SGHTA and CDR2 FQGNSA. This CDR3 is built from 15 residues. The CDR3 DNA reads as TGTGCCAGCAGCTTAGTAGTGGCCCCCTACAATGAGCAGTTCTTC. Translation gives CASSLVVAPYNEQFF.

The chain joins TRBV27 to TRBJ2-7, with 10 bases that match TRBD2. Trimming cost V 4 bases and J 2 bases; bases outside gene matches: 2. The CDR3 has 14 residues. Germline CDR1 MNHEY, CDR2 SMNVEV (reference sequence). CDR3 loop: CASSYSGGPYEQYV. CDR3 coding DNA: TGTGCCAGCAGTTATAGCGGGGGGCCCTACGAGCAGTACGTC.

This clonotype was recorded at least ten times. The V gene is TRBV7-8, the J gene TRBJ2-5, with 8 bases matching TRBD2. The CDR3 covers 14 residues. The junction had 4 bases not matched to a gene; V was cut back by 5 bases and J by 2 bases. CDR1 SGHVS and CDR2 FQNEAQ come from the germline V gene. This chain's CDR3 is CASSPAGVQETQYF. The CDR3 DNA follows: TGTGCCAGCAGCCCAGCGGGGGTTCAAGAGACCCAGTACTTC.